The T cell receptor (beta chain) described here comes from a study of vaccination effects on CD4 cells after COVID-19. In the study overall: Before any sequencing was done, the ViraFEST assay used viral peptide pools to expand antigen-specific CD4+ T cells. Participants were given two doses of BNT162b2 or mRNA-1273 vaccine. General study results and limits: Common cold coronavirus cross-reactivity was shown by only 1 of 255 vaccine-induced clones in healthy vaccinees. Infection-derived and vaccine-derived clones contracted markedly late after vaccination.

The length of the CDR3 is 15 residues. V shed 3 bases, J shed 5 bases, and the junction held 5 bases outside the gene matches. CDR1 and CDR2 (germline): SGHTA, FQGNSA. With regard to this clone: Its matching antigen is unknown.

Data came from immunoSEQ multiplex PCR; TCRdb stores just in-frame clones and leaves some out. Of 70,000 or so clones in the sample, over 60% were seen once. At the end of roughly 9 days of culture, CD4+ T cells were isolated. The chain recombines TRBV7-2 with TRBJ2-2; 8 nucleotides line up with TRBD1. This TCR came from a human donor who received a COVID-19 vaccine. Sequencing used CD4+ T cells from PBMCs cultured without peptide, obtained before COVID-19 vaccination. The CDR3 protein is CASSFIQGATGELFF. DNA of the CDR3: TGTGCCAGCAGCTTCATCCAGGGGGCGACCGGGGAGCTGTTTTTT.